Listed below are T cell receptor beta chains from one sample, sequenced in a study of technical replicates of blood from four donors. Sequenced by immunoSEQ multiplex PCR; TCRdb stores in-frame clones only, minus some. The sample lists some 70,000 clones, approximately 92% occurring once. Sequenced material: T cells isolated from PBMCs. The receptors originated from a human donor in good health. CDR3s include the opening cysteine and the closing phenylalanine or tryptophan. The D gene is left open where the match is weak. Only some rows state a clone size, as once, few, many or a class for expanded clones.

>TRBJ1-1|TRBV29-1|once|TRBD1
CSVVGQGNTEAFF
TGCAGCGTTGTGGGACAGGGGAACACTGAAGCTTTCTTT
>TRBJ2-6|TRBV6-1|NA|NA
CASTSDFSGANVLTF
TGTGCCAGCACCTCTGACTTCTCTGGGGCCAACGTCCTGACTTTC
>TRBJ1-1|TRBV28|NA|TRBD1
CASRDRAGEAFF
TGTGCCAGCAGGGACAGGGCTGGTGAAGCTTTCTTT
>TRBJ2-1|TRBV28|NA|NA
CASSFTYNEQFF
TGTGCCAGCAGTTTCACCTACAATGAGCAGTTCTTC
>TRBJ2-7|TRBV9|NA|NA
CASSVGAGATLYEQYF
TGTGCCAGCAGCGTAGGGGCAGGGGCGACTCTTTACGAGCAGTACTTC
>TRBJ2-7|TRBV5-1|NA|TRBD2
CASSRDGLAGADEQYF
TGCGCCAGCAGTAGAGACGGGCTAGCGGGAGCAGACGAGCAGTACTTC
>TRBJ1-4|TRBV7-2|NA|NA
CASSPGNLNEKLFF
TGTGCCAGCAGCCCGGGGAACCTGAATGAAAAACTGTTTTTT
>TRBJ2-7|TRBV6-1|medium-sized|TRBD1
CASSEARGGTGLYEQYF
TGTGCCAGCAGTGAAGCGAGGGGGGGGACAGGGCTCTACGAGCAGTACTTC
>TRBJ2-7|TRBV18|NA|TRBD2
CASSPQSGGEQYF
TGTGCCAGCTCACCACAAAGCGGGGGAGAGCAGTACTTC
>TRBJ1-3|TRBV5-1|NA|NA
CASSLSAGPGNTIYF
TGCGCCAGCAGCTTGTCCGCAGGGCCCGGAAACACCATATATTTT
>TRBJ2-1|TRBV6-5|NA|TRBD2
CASSPPGLGNEQFF
TGTGCCAGCAGCCCCCCGGGACTAGGCAATGAGCAGTTCTTC
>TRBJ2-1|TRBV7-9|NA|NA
CASSPGRGKFF
TGTGCCAGCAGCCCAGGGCGGGGCAAGTTCTTC
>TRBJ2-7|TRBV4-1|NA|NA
CASSQELVRDSYEQYF
TGCGCCAGCAGCCAAGAGCTTGTGAGGGACTCCTACGAGCAGTACTTC
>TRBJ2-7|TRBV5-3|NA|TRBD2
CARSLPSGKAHEQYF
TGTGCCAGAAGCTTGCCTAGCGGGAAGGCCCACGAGCAGTACTTC
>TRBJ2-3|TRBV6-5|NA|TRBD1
CASSYSGQRTDTQYF
TGTGCCAGCAGTTACTCGGGACAGCGCACAGATACGCAGTATTTT
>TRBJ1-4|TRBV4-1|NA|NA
CASSREPGRGEKLFF
TGCGCCAGCAGCCGTGAACCGGGAAGAGGGGAAAAACTGTTTTTT
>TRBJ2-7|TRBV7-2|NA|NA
CASSLALEQYF
TGTGCCAGCAGCTTAGCCCTCGAGCAGTACTTC
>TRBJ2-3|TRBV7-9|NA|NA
CASSKTGPKMTDTQYF
TGTGCCAGCAGCAAGACAGGCCCTAAGATGACAGATACGCAGTATTTT
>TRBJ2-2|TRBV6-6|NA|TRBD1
CASSWGTEIGELFF
TGTGCCAGCAGTTGGGGGACAGAGATCGGGGAGCTGTTTTTT
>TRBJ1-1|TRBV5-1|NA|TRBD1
CASSLYRGGTEAFF
TGCGCCAGCAGCTTGTACAGGGGAGGCACTGAAGCTTTCTTT
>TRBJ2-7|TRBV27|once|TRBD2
CASSLSGGFRYEQYF
TGTGCCAGCAGTTTAAGCGGGGGTTTTCGCTACGAGCAGTACTTC
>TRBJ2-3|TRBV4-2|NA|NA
CASSQVADTQYF
TGTGCCAGCAGCCAAGTCGCGGATACGCAGTATTTT